This paragraph reports one T cell receptor (beta chain). Its antigen is not identified. This record belongs to a study of identical twins. Study-wide points: Beta out-of-frame sequences showed weaker excess sharing between twins. Twin-shared out-of-frame alpha sequences were enriched for low generation probability.

The CDR3 consists of 16 residues. Germline loops: CDR1 SGHRS, CDR2 YFSETQ. With 4 bases clipped from V and 0 bases from J, the junction kept 10 bases outside the gene matches. Unique molecular identifiers were present on cDNA, and template switching added a universal primer site. TCRdb reanalysed the 5' RACE reads using MiXCR and keeps one entry per CDR3 protein. The sample has a few hundred thousand distinct CDR3 sequences, 15% to 20% seen once; the top ten hold about 12%. The donors were all healthy and Caucasian. Input material: naive T cells sorted from blood. This TCR was sampled from a man aged 50 or older in good health. V is TRBV5-1 and J is TRBJ2-7, with 7 bases identical to TRBD1. The CDR3 spells CASSSGQDHSSYEQYF. CDR3 DNA sequence: TGCGCCAGCAGCAGCGGACAGGATCACAGCTCCTACGAGCAGTACTTC.